A selection of T cell receptor beta chains follows, all from one sample in a study of CD8 T cells in ankylosing spondylitis. TCRdb recomputed calls from the 5' RACE reads with MiXCR, one row per CDR3 protein. The sample has some 130,000 distinct CDR3 sequences, 6% to 8% seen once. The specimen sequenced was blood, either unsorted or a sorted T cell fraction (not recorded which). These receptors originate from a female donor with ankylosing spondylitis or in good health (not recorded which). The CDR3 runs from the conserved cysteine through the conserved F or W. Fields, in order: V gene, D gene, CDR3 protein. The D gene is left open where the match is weak.

TRBV12-3/TRBV12-4 | TRBD1 | CASSSPTGLYGYTF
TRBV24-1 | . | CATSDSSSPYTF
TRBV30 | . | CAWRVVQETQYF
TRBV20-1 | . | CSATSGHFSGNTIYF
TRBV20-1 | TRBD1 | CSADPGTGGNEQFF
TRBV7-9 | TRBD1 | CASSRGLGGLNTEAFF
TRBV11-2 | . | CASSLGVGTGSTEAFF
TRBV20-1 | . | CSARDKFSGSSNQPQHF
TRBV11-2 | TRBD2 | CASSSRGGIGYEQYF
TRBV7-8 | . | CASSLMSVSKLFF
TRBV7-2 | TRBD2 | CASSLRLTSGGNEQFF
TRBV4-1 | . | CASSQGQGSNQPQHF